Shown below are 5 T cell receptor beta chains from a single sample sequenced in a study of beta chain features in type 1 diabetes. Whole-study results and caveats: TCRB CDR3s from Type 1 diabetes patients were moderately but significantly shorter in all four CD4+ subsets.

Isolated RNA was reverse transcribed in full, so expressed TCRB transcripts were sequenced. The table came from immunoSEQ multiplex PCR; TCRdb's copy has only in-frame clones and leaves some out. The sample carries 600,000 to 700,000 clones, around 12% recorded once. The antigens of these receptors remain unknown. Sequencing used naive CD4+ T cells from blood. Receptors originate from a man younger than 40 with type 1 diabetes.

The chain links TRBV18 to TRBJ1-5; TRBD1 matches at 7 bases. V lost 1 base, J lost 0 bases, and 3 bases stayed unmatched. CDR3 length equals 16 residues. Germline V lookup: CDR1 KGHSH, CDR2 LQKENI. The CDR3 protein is CASSPQGANSNQPQHF. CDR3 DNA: TGTGCCAGCTCACCACAGGGGGCGAATAGCAATCAGCCCCAGCATTTT.

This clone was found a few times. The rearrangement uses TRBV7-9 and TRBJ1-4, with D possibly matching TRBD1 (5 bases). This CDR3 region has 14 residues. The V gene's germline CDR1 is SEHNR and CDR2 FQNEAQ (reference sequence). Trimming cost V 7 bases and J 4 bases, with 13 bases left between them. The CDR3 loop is CASIQGPLNEKLFF. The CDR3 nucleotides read TGTGCCAGCATCCAGGGACCGCTTAATGAAAAACTGTTTTTT.

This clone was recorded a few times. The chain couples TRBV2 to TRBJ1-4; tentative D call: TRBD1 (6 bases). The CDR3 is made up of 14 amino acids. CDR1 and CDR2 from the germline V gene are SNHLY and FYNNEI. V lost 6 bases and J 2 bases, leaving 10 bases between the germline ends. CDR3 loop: CASRDSPTNEKLFF. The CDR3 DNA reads TGTGCCAGCAGGGACAGCCCCACTAATGAAAAACTGTTTTTT.

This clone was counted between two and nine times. The CDR3 DNA follows: TGTGCCAGTAGTATAGGTGGCGCAGGGATGAACACTGAAGCTTTCTTT. This gives the protein CASSIGGAGMNTEAFF. This rearrangement joins TRBV19 to TRBJ1-1, with D perhaps TRBD1 (5 bases). The germline gives CDR1 LNHDA, CDR2 SQIVND (reference sequence). The CDR3 loop spans 16 amino acids. V lost 1 base and J lost 0, with 12 bases in between.

CDR3 sequence reads: CASSLSAEQGSLEETQYF. The CDR3 coding sequence is TGTGCCAGCAGTTTATCGGCAGAACAGGGTTCTCTGGAGGAGACCCAGTACTTC. The chain links TRBV28 to TRBJ2-5; D perhaps matches TRBD1 (6 bases). Trimming took off 1 base at V and 5 bases at J, with 23 bases between the two ends. The CDR3 is made up of 18 amino acids. CDR1 is MDHEN, CDR2 SYDVKM, per germline.